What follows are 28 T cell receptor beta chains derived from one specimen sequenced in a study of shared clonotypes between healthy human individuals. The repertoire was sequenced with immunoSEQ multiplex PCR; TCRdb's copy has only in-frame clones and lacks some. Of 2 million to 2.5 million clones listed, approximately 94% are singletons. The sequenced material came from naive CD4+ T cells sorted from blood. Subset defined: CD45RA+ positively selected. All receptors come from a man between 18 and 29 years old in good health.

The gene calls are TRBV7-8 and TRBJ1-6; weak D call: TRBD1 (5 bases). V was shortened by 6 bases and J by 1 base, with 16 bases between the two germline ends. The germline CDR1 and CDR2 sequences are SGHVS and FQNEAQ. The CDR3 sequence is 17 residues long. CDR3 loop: CASSRTGQESYNSPLHF. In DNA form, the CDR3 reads TGTGCCAGCAGTCGAACAGGTCAAGAATCCTATAATTCACCCCTCCACTTT.

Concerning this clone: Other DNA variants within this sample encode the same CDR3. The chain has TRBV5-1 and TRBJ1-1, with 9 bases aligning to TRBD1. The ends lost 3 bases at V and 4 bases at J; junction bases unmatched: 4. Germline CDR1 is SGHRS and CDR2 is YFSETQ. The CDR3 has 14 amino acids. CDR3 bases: TGCGCCAGCAGCTCCACAGGGGGCGGCACTGAAGCTTTCTTT. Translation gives CASSSTGGGTEAFF.

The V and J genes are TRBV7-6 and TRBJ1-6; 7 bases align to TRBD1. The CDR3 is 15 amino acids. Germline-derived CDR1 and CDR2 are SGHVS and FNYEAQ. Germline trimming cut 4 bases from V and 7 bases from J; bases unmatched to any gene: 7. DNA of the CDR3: TGTGCCAGCAGCTGGGGGACAGCAAACAATTCACCCCTCCACTTT. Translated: CASSWGTANNSPLHF. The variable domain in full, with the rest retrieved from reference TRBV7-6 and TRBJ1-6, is GAGVSQSPRYKVTKRGQDVALRCDPISGHVSLYWYRQALGQGPEFLTYFNYEAQQDKSGLPNDRFSAERPEGSISTLTIQRTEQRDSAMYRCASSWGTANNSPLHFGNGTRLTVT.

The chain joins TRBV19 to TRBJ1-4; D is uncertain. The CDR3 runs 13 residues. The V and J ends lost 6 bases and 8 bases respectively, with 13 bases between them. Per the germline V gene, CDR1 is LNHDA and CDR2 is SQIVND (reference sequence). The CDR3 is CASSHLYPEKLFF. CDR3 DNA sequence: TGTGCCAGTAGCCACCTTTACCCGGAAAAACTGTTTTTT.

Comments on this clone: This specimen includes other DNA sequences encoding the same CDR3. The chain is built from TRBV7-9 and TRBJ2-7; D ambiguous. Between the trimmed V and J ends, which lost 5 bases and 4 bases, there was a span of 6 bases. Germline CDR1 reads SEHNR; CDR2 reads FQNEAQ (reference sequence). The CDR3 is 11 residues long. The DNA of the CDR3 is TGTGCCAGCAGCCCGTCGTACGAGCAGTACTTC. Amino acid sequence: CASSPSYEQYF.

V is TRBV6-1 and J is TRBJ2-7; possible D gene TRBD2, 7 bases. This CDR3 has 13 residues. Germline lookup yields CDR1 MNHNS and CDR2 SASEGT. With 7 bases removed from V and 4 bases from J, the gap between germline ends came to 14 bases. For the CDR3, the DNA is TGTGCCAGCACCTCGGGGGGCCCGTACGAGCAGTACTTC. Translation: CASTSGGPYEQYF.

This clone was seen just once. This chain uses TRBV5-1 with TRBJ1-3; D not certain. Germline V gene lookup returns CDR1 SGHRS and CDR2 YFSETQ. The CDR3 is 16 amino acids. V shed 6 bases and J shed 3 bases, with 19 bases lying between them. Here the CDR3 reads CASTLGSSAGGNTIYF. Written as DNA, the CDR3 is TGCGCCAGCACGCTCGGGTCTTCAGCAGGTGGAAACACCATATATTTT.

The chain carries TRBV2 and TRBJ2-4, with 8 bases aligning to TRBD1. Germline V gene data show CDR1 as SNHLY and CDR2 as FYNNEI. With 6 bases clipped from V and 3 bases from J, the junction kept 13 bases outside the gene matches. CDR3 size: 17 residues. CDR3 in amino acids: CASSDGRTGIDKNIQYF. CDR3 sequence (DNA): TGTGCCAGCAGCGATGGTAGGACAGGGATTGACAAAAACATTCAGTACTTC.

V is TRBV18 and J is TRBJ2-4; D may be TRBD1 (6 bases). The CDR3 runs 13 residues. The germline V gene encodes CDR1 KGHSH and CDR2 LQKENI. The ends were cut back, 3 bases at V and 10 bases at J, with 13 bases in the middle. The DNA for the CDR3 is TGTGCCAGCTCACCGGATTACACAGGGATTCAGTACTTC. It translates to CASSPDYTGIQYF.

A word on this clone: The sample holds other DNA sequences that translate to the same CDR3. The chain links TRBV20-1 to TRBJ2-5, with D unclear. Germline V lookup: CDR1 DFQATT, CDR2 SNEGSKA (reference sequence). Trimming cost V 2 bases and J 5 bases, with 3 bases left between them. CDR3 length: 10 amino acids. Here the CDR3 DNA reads TGCAGTGCTAGATATGAGACCCAGTACTTC. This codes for CSARYETQYF.

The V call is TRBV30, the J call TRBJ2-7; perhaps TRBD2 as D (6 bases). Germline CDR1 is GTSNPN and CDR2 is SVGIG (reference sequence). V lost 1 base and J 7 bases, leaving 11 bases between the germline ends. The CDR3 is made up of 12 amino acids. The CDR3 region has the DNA TGTGCCTGGAGTGGGGGGGTGAGTGAGCAGTACTTC. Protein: CAWSGGVSEQYF.

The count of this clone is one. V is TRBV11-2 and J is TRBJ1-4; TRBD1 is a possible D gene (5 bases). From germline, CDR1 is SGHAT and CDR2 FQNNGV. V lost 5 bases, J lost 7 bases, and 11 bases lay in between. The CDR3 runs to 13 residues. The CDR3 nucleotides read TGTGCCAGCAGCCCTGGGACGGCTGAAAAACTGTTTTTT. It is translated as CASSPGTAEKLFF. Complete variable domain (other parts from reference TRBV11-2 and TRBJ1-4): EAGVAQSPRYKIIEKRQSVAFWCNPISGHATLYWYQQILGQGPKLLIQFQNNGVVDDSQLPKDRFSAERLKGVDSTLKIQPAKLEDSAVYLCASSPGTAEKLFFGSGTQLSVL.

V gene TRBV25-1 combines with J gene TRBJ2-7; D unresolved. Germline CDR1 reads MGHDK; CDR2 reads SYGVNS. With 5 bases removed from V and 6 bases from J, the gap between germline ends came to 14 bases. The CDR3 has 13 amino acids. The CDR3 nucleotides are TGTGCCAGCAGTTCCCAAGGGAAGGCCGAGCAGTACTTC. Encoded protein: CASSSQGKAEQYF.

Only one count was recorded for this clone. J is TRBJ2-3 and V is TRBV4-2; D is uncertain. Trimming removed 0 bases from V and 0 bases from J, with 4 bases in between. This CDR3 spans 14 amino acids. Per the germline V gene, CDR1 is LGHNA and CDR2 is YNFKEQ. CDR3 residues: CASSQDRSTDTQYF. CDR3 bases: TGTGCCAGCAGCCAAGATCGTAGCACAGATACGCAGTATTTT.

In DNA form, the CDR3 reads TGTGCCTGGAGATCCACAGGGGCACCTAATCAGCCCCAGCATTTT. Translation: CAWRSTGAPNQPQHF. The V gene is TRBV30, the J gene TRBJ1-5; 7 bases fit TRBD1. Trimming removed 3 bases from V and 4 bases from J; junction bases left unmatched: 9. The CDR3 contains 15 residues. Germline V gives CDR1 GTSNPN, CDR2 SVGIG (reference sequence).

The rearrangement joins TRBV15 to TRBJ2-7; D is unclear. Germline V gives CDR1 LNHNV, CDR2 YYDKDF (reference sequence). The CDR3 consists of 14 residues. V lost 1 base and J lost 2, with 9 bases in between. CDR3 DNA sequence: TGTGCCACCAGCAGAGGGGGTCAAACCTACGAGCAGTACTTC. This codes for CATSRGGQTYEQYF.

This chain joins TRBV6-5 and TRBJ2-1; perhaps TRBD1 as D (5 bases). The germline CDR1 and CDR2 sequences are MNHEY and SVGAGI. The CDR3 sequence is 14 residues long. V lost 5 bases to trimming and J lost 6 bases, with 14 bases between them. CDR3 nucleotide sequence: TGTGCCAGCAGTAAAAAGACAGTCGGCAATGAGCAGTTCTTC. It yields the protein CASSKKTVGNEQFF.

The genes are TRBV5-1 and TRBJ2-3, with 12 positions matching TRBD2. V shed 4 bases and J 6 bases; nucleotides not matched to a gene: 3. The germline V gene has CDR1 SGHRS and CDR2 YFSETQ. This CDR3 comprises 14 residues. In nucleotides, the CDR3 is TGCGCCAGCAGCAAGACTAGCGGGGGTGATACGCAGTATTTT. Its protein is CASSKTSGGDTQYF.

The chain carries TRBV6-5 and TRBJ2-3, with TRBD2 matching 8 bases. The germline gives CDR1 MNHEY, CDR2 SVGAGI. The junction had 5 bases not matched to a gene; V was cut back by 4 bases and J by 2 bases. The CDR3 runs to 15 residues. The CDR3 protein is CASSSIAGFTDTQYF. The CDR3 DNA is TGTGCCAGCAGTTCGATAGCGGGATTCACAGATACGCAGTATTTT.

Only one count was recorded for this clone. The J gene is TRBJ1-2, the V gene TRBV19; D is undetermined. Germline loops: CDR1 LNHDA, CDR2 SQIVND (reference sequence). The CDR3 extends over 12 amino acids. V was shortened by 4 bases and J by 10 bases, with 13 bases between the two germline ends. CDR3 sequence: CASSTLPTSYTF. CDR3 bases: TGTGCCAGTAGTACCCTCCCAACGTCCTACACCTTC.

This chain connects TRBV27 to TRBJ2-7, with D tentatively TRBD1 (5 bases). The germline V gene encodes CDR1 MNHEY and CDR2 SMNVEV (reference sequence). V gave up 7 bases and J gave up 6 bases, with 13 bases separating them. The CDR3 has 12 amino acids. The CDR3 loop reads CASKGPGSEQYF. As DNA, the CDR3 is TGTGCCAGCAAAGGTCCAGGGTCCGAGCAGTACTTC.

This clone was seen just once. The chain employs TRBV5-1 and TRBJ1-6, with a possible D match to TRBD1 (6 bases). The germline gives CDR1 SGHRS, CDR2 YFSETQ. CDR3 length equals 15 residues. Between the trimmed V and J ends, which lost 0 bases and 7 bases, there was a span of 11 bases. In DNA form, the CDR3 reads TGCGCCAGCAGCTTGGGGACAGCGAAGAATTCACCCCTCCACTTT. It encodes CASSLGTAKNSPLHF.

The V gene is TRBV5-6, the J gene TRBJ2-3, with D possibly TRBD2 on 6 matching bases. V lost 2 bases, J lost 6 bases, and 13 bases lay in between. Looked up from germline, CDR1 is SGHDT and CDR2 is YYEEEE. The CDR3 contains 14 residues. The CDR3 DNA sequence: TGTGCCAGCAGCTTCTACGGGAGCCCCGATACGCAGTATTTT. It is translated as CASSFYGSPDTQYF.

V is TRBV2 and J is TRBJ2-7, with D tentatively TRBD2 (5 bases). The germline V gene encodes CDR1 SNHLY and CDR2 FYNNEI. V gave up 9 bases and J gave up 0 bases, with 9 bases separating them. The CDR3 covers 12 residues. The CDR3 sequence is CASSGISYEQYF. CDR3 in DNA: TGTGCCAGTTCCGGGATCTCCTACGAGCAGTACTTC.

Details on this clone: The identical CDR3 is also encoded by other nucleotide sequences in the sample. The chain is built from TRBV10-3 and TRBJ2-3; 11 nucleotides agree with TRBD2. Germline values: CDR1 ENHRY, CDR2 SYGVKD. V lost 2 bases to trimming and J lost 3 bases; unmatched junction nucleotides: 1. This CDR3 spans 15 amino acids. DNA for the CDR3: TGTGCCATCAGTGAGACTAGCGGGAGAACAGATACGCAGTATTTT. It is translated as CAISETSGRTDTQYF.

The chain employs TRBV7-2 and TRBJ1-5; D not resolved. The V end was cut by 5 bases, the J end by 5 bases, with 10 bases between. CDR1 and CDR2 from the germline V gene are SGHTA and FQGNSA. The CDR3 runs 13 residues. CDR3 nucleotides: TGTGCCAGCAGCCCGAATCGGGATCAGCCCCAGCATTTT. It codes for CASSPNRDQPQHF. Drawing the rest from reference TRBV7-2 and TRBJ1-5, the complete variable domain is GAGVSQSPSNKVTEKGKDVELRCDPISGHTALYWYRQSLGQGLEFLIYFQGNSAPDKSGLPSDRFSAERTGGSVSTLTIQRTQQEDSAVYLCASSPNRDQPQHFGDGTRLSIL.

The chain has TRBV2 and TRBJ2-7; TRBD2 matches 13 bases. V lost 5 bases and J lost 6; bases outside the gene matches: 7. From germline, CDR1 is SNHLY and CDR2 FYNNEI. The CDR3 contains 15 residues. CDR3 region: CASSKLAGGPGEQYF. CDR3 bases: TGTGCCAGCAGTAAACTAGCGGGAGGGCCGGGCGAGCAGTACTTC.

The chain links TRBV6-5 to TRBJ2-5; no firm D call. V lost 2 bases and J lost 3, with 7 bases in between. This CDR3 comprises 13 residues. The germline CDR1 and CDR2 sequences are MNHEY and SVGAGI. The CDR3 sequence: CASSYGREETQYF. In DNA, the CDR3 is TGTGCCAGCAGTTACGGCCGGGAAGAGACCCAGTACTTC.